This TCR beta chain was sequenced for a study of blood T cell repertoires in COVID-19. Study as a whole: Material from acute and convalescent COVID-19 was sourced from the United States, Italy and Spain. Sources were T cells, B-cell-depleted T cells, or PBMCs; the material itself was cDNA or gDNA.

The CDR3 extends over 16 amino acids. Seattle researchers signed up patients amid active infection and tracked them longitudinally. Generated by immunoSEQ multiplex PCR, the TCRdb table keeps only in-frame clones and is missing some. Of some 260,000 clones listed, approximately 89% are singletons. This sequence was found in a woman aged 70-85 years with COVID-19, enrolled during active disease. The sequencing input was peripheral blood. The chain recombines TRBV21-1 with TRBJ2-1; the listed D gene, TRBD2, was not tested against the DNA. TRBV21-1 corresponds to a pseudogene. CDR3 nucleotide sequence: TGTGCCAGCAGCAAAGGTTCGGGGATCCCCTACAATGAGCAGTTCTTC. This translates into CASSKGSGIPYNEQFF.